A selection of T cell receptor beta chains follows, all from one sample in a study of shared clonotypes between healthy human individuals. Assay used: immunoSEQ multiplex PCR; TCRdb lists only in-frame clones, some missing. Of some 2,000,000 clones in the sample, more than 90% are singletons; the top ten hold approximately 0.13%. The material sequenced was naive CD4+ T cells sorted from blood. The receptor source for this set is a young man in good health. The CDR3 runs from the conserved cysteine through the conserved F or W. The D gene is left open where the match is weak. Clone size is stated in some rows and not others, as once, few, many or a class when expanded.

clone size,J gene,V gene,D gene,CDR3 protein,CDR3 DNA
.,TRBJ2-3,TRBV7-2,TRBD2,CASSFSGGITDTQYF,TGTGCCAGCAGCTTTAGCGGGGGAATCACAGATACGCAGTATTTT
.,TRBJ2-7,TRBV18,.,CASSPSISTGPSYEQYF,TGTGCCAGCTCACCGAGTATATCGACAGGTCCCTCCTACGAGCAGTACTTC
.,TRBJ2-1,TRBV13,TRBD1,CASTGQVLNEQFF,TGTGCCAGCACGGGACAGGTCCTCAATGAGCAGTTCTTC
.,TRBJ2-6,TRBV18,.,CASSPGGSGANVLTF,TGTGCCAGCTCACCTGGCGGCTCTGGGGCCAACGTCCTGACTTTC
.,TRBJ2-1,TRBV10-3,.,CAISEYLRGALYNEQFF,TGTGCCATCAGTGAGTACCTTAGGGGGGCCCTCTACAATGAGCAGTTCTTC
.,TRBJ1-5,TRBV19,.,CASTPTGPYSNQPQHF,TGTGCCAGTACCCCGACAGGACCATATAGCAATCAGCCCCAGCATTTT
.,TRBJ1-1,TRBV29-1,.,CSVSQGDTEAFF,TGCAGCGTATCACAGGGAGACACTGAAGCTTTCTTT
.,TRBJ2-1,TRBV5-1,TRBD2,CASSLAGAGGIDEQFF,TGCGCCAGCAGCTTGGCCGGTGCGGGGGGAATCGATGAGCAGTTCTTC
.,TRBJ2-1,TRBV30,TRBD2,CAWIGSGKYNEQFF,TGTGCCTGGATCGGGAGCGGGAAATACAATGAGCAGTTCTTC
.,TRBJ2-7,TRBV6-1,.,CASSARAWGAQYEQYF,TGTGCCAGCAGTGCTCGCGCCTGGGGCGCCCAATACGAGCAGTACTTC
.,TRBJ1-1,TRBV5-1,TRBD1,CASSLLQTGGQSEAFF,TGCGCCAGCAGCTTGCTCCAGACAGGGGGCCAGTCTGAAGCTTTCTTT
once,TRBJ1-6,TRBV19,.,CASSIQGSYNSPLHF,TGTGCCAGTAGTATCCAGGGCTCCTATAATTCACCCCTCCACTTT
.,TRBJ2-5,TRBV18,TRBD2,CASSVPGLQETQYF,TGTGCCAGCTCAGTGCCGGGACTACAAGAGACCCAGTACTTC
.,TRBJ2-5,TRBV7-2,TRBD2,CASQLAGSETQYF,TGTGCCAGTCAACTAGCGGGGTCAGAGACCCAGTACTTC
once,TRBJ1-3,TRBV2,.,CASSGHISGNTIYF,TGTGCCAGCAGTGGACACATCTCTGGAAACACCATATATTTT
.,TRBJ1-2,TRBV10-3,.,CAISESIPGLGHYGYTF,TGTGCCATCAGTGAGTCCATTCCGGGACTGGGACATTATGGCTACACCTTC
.,TRBJ1-2,TRBV28,TRBD1,CASTKTPTGVGYTF,TGTGCCAGCACCAAAACGCCGACAGGGGTTGGCTACACCTTC